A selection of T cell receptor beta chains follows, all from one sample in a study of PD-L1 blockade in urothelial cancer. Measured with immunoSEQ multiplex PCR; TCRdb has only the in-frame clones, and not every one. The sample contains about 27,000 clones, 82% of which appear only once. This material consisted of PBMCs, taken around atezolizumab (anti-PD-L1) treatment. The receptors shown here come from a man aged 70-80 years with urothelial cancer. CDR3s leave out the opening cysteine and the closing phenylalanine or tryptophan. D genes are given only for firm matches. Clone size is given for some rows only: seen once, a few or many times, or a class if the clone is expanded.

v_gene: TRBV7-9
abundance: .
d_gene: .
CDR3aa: ASSLDSSFNQPQH

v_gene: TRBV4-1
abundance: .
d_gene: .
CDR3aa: ASSPLQGNTGELF

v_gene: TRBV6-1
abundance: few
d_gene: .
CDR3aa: ASSGRQNKGYGYT

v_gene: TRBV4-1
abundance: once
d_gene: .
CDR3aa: ASSQVLEYEQY

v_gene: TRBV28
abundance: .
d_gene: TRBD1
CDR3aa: ASSYNSGTGLDVRRQPQH

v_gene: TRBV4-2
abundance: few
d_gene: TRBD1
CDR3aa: ASSRRTGWPQETQY

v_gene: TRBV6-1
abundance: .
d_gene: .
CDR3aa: ASSVWSEKLF

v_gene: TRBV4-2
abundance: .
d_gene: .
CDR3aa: ASSTQKRSGTGELF

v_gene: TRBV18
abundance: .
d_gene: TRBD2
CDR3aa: ASSPGTSGTYEQY

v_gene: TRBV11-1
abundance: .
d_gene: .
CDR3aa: ASRGGIEAF

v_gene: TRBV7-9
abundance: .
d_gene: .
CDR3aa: ASSSPAATVNTGELF

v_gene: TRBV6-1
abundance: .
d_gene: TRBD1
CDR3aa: ASSWTGSGELF

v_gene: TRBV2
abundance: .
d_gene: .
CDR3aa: ASSEAPRVLYNEQF

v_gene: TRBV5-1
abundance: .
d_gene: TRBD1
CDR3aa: ATAPDRGADTQY

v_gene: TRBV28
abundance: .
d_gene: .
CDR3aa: ASSPSGGTEAF

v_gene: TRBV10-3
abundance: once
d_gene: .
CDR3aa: AISEAEGGSYNSPLH

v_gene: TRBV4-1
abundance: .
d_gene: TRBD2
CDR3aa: ASSPTSGLGEQY

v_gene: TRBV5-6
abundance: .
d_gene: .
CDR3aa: ASSYAGDGELF

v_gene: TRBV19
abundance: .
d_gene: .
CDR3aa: ASSIGSGGAYGYT

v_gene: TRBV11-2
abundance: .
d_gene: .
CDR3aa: ASSLGRASGYT

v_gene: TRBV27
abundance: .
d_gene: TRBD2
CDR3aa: ASSLTPGTIHNEQF

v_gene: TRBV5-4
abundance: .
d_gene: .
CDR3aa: ASSPPGQETQY

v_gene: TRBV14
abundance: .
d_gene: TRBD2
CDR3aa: ASSPAGGRNEQF

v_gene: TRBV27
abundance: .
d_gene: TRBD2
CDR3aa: ASGRLAGVSSYNEQF

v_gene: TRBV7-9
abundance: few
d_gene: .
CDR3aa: ASSLPLGEQY

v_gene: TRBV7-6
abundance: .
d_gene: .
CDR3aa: ASSLESSSAETQY

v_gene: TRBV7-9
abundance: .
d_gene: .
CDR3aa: ASSFGQYEQF

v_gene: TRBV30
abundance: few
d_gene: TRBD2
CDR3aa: AWTGTSGIYNEQF

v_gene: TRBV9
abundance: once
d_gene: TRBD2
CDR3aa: ASSASLGNSGRSYEQY

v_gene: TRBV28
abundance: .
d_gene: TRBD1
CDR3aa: ASSPIRDSLNTGELF

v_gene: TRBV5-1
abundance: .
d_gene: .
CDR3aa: ASSQGSNQPQH

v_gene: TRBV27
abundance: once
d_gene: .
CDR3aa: ASGLYEQY

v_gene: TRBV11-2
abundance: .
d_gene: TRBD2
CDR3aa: ASSLGGEGPPETQY

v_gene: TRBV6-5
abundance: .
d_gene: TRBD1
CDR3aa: ASRGTAIYEQY

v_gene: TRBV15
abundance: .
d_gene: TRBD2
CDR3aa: ATLLAGRVTDTQY

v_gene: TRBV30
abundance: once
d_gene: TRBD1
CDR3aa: AGGQVPFEKLF

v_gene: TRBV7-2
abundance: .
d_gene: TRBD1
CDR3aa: ASSYGQGKGNTIY

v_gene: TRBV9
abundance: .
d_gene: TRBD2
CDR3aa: ASSVEGGSQTQY

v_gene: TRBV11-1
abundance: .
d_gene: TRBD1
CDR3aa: ASSLFSRQGTPQY

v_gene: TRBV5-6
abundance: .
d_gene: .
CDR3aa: ASSGAGRRDNWH